A single sample gave rise to the 8 T cell receptor beta chains below, sequenced in a study of graft-versus-host responses after intestinal transplantation. Generated by immunoSEQ multiplex PCR, the TCRdb table keeps only in-frame clones and is missing some. The data contain nearly 45,000 clones, about 91% of them singletons. Sequencing used PBMCs, obtained 524 days after transplant. These receptors came from a human patient who received an intestinal transplant, so some T cells may come from the graft donor.

In its sample, this clone was seen once. The V gene is TRBV2, the J gene TRBJ2-7, with a weak D call TRBD2 (7 bases). The germline CDR1 and CDR2 sequences are SNHLY and FYNNEI. Trimming stripped 7 bases from V and 0 bases from J, with 13 bases between. This CDR3 spans 14 amino acids. The CDR3 nucleotides are TGTGCCAGCATCGAGGGGGGGGGCTCCTACGAGCAGTACTTC. The encoded protein is CASIEGGGSYEQYF.

This sequence joins TRBV27 and TRBJ2-7, with D possibly called TRBD1 or TRBD2 (6 bases each). Germline loops: CDR1 MNHEY, CDR2 SMNVEV (reference sequence). Trimming stripped 8 bases from V and 6 bases from J, with 14 bases between. This CDR3 region has 12 residues. CDR3 in amino acids: CASALGGREQYF. DNA of the CDR3: TGTGCCAGCGCTTTGGGGGGCCGCGAGCAGTACTTC.

The CDR3 protein is CASSLTAGVGEQYF. The CDR3 DNA follows: TGTGCCAGCAGTTTAACGGCGGGAGTGGGCGAGCAGTACTTC. The V gene is TRBV27, the J gene TRBJ2-7; TRBD2 matches at 7 bases. The CDR3 has 14 amino acids. The germline CDR1 and CDR2 sequences are MNHEY and SMNVEV (reference sequence). Germline trimming cut 2 bases from V and 6 bases from J; bases unmatched to any gene: 7.

The rearrangement links TRBV7-9 to TRBJ2-2, with 14 bases that match TRBD2. The germline V gene encodes CDR1 SEHNR and CDR2 FQNEAQ (reference sequence). J lost 7 bases, V lost 5 bases, and 12 bases had no gene match. The length of the CDR3 is 18 residues. In DNA form, the CDR3 reads TGTGCCAGCAGCGCTCCCGGGACTAGCGGGAGCGGGGTCGGGGAGCTGTTTTTT. It codes for CASSAPGTSGSGVGELFF.

The V and J genes are TRBV10-1 and TRBJ1-6; no clear D gene. Germline V gene sequence: CDR1 WNHNN, CDR2 SYGVQD (reference sequence). V was shortened by 6 bases and J by 6 bases, with 9 bases between the two germline ends. This CDR3 has 13 residues. CDR3 residues: CASSPGPNSPLHF. In DNA form, the CDR3 reads TGCGCCAGCAGCCCGGGTCCTAATTCACCCCTCCACTTT.

The chain is built from TRBV6-5 and TRBJ1-1; D is perhaps TRBD1 (5 bases). The CDR3 is 13 amino acids. Germline CDR1 MNHEY, CDR2 SVGAGI. The V gene lost 2 bases and the J gene lost 5 bases, with 9 bases spanning the gap. CDR3 sequence reads: CASSYEGTTEAFF. CDR3 bases: TGTGCCAGCAGTTACGAGGGGACGACTGAAGCTTTCTTT.

The J gene is TRBJ2-5, the V gene TRBV28, with D perhaps given as TRBD1 or TRBD2 (7 bases each). Trimming removed 4 bases from V and 2 bases from J, with 14 bases in between. CDR1 is MDHEN and CDR2 is SYDVKM in the germline V gene. The CDR3 is 15 amino acids. This CDR3 is CASSSGGVIQETQYF. The CDR3 region has the DNA TGTGCCAGCAGTTCAGGGGGGGTGATACAAGAGACCCAGTACTTC.

The V call is TRBV6-6, the J call TRBJ2-1; tentatively, D is TRBD1 or TRBD2 (5 bases each). The CDR3 length is 11 residues. The germline V gene encodes CDR1 MNHNY and CDR2 SVGAGI (reference sequence). Deletions cut 2 bases from V and 9 bases from J, with 5 bases between. The CDR3 spells CASSYGGEQFF. The CDR3 DNA is TGTGCCAGCAGTTACGGGGGTGAGCAGTTCTTC.